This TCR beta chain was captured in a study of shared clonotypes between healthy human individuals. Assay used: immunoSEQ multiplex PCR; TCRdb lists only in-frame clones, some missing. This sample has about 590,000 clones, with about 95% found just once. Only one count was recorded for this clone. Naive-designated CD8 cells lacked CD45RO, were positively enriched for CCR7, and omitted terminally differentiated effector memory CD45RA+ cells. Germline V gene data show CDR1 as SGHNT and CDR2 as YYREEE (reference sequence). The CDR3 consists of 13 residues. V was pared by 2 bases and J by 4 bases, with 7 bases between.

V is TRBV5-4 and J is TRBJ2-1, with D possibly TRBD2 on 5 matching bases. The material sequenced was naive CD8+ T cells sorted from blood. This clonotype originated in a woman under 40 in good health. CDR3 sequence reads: CASSFEGYNEQFF. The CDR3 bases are TGTGCCAGCAGCTTCGAGGGTTACAATGAGCAGTTCTTC.